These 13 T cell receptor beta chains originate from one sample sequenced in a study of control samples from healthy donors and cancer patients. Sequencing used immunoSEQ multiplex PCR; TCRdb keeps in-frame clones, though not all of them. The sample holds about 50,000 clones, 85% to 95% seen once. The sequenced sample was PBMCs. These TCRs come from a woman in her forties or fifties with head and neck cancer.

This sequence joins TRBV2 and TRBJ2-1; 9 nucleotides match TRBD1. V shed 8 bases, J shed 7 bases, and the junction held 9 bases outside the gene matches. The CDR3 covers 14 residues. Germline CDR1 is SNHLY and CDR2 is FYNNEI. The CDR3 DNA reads TGTGCCAGCGGGACCCCCGGGACAGGGAATGAGCAGTTCTTC. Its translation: CASGTPGTGNEQFF.

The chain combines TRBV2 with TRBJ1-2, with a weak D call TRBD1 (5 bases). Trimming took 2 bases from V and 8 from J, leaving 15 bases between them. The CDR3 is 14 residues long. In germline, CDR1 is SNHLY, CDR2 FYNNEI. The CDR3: CASSEYAQGEGYTF. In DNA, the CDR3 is TGTGCCAGCAGTGAATACGCCCAGGGCGAAGGCTACACCTTC.

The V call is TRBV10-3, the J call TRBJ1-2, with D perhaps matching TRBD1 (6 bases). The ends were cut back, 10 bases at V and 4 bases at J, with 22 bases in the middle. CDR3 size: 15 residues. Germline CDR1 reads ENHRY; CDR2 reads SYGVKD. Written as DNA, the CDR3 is TGTGCCACCCTAGTCTCCGGGACAAGATTCTATGGCTACACCTTC. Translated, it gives CATLVSGTRFYGYTF.

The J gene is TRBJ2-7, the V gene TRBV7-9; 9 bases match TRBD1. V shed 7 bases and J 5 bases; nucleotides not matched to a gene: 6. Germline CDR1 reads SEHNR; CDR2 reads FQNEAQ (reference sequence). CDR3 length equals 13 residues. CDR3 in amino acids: CASTGDRAHEQYF. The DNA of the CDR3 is TGTGCCAGCACTGGGGACAGGGCTCACGAGCAGTACTTC.

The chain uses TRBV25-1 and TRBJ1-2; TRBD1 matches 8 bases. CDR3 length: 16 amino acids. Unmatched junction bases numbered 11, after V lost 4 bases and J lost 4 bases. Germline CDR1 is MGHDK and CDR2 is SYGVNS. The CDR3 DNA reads TGTGCCAGCAGTGTCCACTCCAGGGGGCAAGGCTATGGCTACACCTTC. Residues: CASSVHSRGQGYGYTF.

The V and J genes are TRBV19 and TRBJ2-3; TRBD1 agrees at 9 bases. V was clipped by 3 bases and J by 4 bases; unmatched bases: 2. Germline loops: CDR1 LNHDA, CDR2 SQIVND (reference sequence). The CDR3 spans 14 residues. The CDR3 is CASSMGQGPDTQYF. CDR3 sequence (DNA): TGTGCCAGTAGTATGGGACAGGGCCCAGATACGCAGTATTTT.

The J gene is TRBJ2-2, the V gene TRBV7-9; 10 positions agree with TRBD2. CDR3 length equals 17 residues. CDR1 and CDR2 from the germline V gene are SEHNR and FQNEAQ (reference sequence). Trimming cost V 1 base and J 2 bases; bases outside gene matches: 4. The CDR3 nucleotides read TGTGCCAGCAGCTTAGGCCTAGCGGGGGCCAACACCGGGGAGCTGTTTTTT. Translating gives CASSLGLAGANTGELFF.

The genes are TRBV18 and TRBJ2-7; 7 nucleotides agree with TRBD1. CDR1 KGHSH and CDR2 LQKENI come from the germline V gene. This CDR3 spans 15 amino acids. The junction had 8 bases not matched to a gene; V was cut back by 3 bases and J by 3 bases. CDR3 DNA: TGTGCCAGCTCACCTGGACAGGACCCTTTCTACGAGCAGTACTTC. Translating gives CASSPGQDPFYEQYF.

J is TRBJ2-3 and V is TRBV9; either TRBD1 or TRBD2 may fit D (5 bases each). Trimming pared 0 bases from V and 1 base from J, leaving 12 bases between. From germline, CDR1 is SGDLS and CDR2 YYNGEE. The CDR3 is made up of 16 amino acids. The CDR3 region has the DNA TGTGCCAGCAGCGTAGTAGGGACCCCTGGCACAGATACGCAGTATTTT. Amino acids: CASSVVGTPGTDTQYF.

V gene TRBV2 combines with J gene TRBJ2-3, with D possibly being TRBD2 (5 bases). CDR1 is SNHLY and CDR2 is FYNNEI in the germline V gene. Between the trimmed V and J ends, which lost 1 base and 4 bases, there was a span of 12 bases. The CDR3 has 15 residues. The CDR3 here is CASSEVRTQADTQYF. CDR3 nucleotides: TGTGCCAGCAGTGAAGTTAGGACTCAAGCAGATACGCAGTATTTT.

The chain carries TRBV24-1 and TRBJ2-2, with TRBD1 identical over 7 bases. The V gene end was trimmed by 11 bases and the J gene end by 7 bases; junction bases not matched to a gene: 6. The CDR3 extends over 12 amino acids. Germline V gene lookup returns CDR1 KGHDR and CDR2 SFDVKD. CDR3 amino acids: CAIKGAGGELFF. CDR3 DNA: TGTGCCATTAAGGGGGCCGGCGGGGAGCTGTTTTTT.

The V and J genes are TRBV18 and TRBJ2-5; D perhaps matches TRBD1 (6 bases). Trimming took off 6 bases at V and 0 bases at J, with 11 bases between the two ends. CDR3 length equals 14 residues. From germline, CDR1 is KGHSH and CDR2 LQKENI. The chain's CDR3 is CASSRDTDQETQYF. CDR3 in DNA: TGTGCCAGCTCCCGGGACACCGACCAAGAGACCCAGTACTTC. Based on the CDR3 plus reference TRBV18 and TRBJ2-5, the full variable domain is NAGVMQNPRHLVRRRGQEARLRCSPMKGHSHVYWYRQLPEEGLKFMVYLQKENIIDESGMPKERFSAEFPKEGPSILRIQQVVRGDSAAYFCASSRDTDQETQYFGPGTRLLVL.

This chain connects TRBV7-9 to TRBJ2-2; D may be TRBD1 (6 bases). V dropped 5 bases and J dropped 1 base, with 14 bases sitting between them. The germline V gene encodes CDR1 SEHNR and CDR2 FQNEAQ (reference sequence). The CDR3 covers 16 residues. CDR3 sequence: CASSRGGPQNTGELFF. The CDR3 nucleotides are TGTGCCAGCAGCCGAGGGGGACCGCAGAACACCGGGGAGCTGTTTTTT.